One and the same sample provided the 6 T cell receptor beta chains below, sequenced in a study of T cells after yellow fever vaccination. TCRdb independently ran MiXCR on the 5' RACE reads; one entry per CDR3 protein. The repertoire holds 5,500 to 7,000 distinct CDR3 sequences, with about 6.3% as singletons. Sequenced material: PBMCs, either bulk or a sorted T-cell subset (CD4+, CD8+, memory, or dextramer-sorted; not recorded which), taken approximately 16 days after the first yellow fever vaccination. These receptors came from a man aged 18-30 years who received the YFV17D yellow fever vaccine.

The table lists this clonotype with many counts. J is TRBJ2-7 and V is TRBV5-1; maybe TRBD1 (6 bases). Deletions cut 3 bases from V and 0 bases from J, with 10 bases between. This CDR3 has 14 amino acids. Per the germline V gene, CDR1 is SGHRS and CDR2 is YFSETQ. The CDR3 nucleotides are TGCGCCAGCAGCTCGCTACAGGGCTCCTACGAGCAGTACTTC. It encodes CASSSLQGSYEQYF.

This clonotype was seen at least ten times. V gene TRBV10-3 combines with J gene TRBJ2-1; D is possibly TRBD1 (6 bases). The CDR3 is made up of 15 amino acids. The V end lost 7 bases, the J end lost 10 bases, and 23 bases lay between the germline ends. Germline CDR1 is ENHRY and CDR2 is SYGVKD. CDR3 nucleotides: TGTGCCATCAACGACAGAATGGGGGCCATCAGGGAGCAGTTCTTC. This encodes CAINDRMGAIREQFF.

The chain has TRBV13 and TRBJ2-5; 9 nucleotides agree with TRBD2. The CDR3 is made up of 14 amino acids. Trimming cost V 4 bases and J 5 bases; bases outside gene matches: 5. Per germline, CDR1 PRHDT and CDR2 FYEKMQ (reference sequence). CDR3 nucleotides: TGTGCCAGCAGCTATGGCGGGGGGGAGGAGACCCAGTACTTC. Amino acid sequence: CASSYGGGEETQYF. The entire variable domain, with the rest obtained from reference TRBV13 and TRBJ2-5, is as follows: AAGVIQSPRHLIKEKRETATLKCYPIPRHDTVYWYQQGPGQDPQFLISFYEKMQSDKGSIPDRFSAQQFSDYHSELNMSSLELGDSALYFCASSYGGGEETQYFGPGTRLLVL.

There are many counts of this clonotype. J is TRBJ1-1 and V is TRBV19; D ambiguous. Germline loops: CDR1 LNHDA, CDR2 SQIVND (reference sequence). The CDR3 contains 11 residues. V gave up 8 bases and J gave up 7 bases, with 11 bases separating them. CDR3 DNA: TGTGCCAGTCAGGAGAGCAGTGAAGCTTTCTTT. This gives the protein CASQESSEAFF.

This clonotype was counted many times. The V call is TRBV7-3, the J call TRBJ2-2; no definite D call. Trimming took off 5 bases at V and 6 bases at J, with 16 bases between the two ends. CDR1 SGHTA and CDR2 FQGTGA come from the germline V gene. CDR3 length: 15 residues. CDR3 coding DNA: TGTGCCAGCAGCGCGACCCCTTTTGGGGCCGGGGAGCTGTTTTTT. Its translation: CASSATPFGAGELFF.

This clonotype was seen repeatedly, ten times or more. DNA for the CDR3: TGTGCCAGCAGCCTATGGTCAGGGATAGGGTTCGGTGAGCAGTTCTTC. It codes for CASSLWSGIGFGEQFF. The rearrangement joins TRBV7-3 to TRBJ2-1; weak D call: TRBD1 (5 bases). The CDR3 covers 16 residues. From germline, CDR1 is SGHTA and CDR2 FQGTGA. With 5 bases removed from V and 9 bases from J, the gap between germline ends came to 23 bases.